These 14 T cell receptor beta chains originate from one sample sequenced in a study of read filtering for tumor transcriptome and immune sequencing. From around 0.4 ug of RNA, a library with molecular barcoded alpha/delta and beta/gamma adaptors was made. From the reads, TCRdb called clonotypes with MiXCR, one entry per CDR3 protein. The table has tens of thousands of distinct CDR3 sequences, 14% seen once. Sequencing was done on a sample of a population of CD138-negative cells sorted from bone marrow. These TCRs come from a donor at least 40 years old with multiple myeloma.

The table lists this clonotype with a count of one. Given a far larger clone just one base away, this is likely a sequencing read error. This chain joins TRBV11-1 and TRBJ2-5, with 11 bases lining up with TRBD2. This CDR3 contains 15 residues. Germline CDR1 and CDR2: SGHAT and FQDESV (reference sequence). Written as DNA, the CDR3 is TGTGCCAGCAGCCTCGGACTAGCGGGCCAAGAGACCCAGTGCTTC. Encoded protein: CASSLGLAGQETQCF.

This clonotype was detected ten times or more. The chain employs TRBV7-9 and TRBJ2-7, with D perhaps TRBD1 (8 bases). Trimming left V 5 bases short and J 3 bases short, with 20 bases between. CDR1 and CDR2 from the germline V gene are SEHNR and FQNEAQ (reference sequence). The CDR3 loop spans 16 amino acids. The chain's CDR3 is CASSLNPDREGYEQYF. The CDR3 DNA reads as TGTGCCAGCAGCCTAAACCCGGACAGGGAGGGCTACGAGCAGTACTTC.

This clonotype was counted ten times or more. CDR3 sequence: CASSWRPDTQYF. As DNA, the CDR3 is TGTGCCAGCAGTTGGAGACCAGATACGCAGTATTTT. V usage is TRBV6-2 or TRBV6-3 and J usage is TRBJ2-3, with unresolved D. CDR3 size: 12 residues. V was trimmed by 4 bases and J by 4 bases, leaving 6 bases between them. Germline V gives CDR1 MNHEY, CDR2 SVGEGT.

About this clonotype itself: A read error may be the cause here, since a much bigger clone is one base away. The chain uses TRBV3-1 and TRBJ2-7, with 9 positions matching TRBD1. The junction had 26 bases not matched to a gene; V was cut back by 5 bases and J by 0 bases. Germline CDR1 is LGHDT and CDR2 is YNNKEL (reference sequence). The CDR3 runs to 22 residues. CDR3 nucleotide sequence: TGTGCCAGCAGCTATAACAGGGGGCGCGTGGGCCCAGCGGGAAAGAGCTCCTACGAGCAGTACTTC. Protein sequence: CASSYNRGRVGPAGKSSYEQYF.

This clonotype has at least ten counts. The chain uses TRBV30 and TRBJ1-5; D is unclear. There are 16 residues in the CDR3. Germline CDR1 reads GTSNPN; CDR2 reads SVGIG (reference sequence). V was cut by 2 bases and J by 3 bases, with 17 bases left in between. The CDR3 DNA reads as TGTGCCTGGAGTATTTCCGGCGCGGTCTACAATCAGCCCCAGCATTTT. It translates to CAWSISGAVYNQPQHF.

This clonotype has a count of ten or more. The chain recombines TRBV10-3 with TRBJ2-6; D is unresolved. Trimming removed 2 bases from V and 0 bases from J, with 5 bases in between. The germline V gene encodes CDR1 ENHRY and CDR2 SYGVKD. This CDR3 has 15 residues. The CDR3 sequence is CAISETDSGANVLTF. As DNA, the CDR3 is TGTGCCATCAGTGAGACTGACTCTGGGGCCAACGTCCTGACTTTC.

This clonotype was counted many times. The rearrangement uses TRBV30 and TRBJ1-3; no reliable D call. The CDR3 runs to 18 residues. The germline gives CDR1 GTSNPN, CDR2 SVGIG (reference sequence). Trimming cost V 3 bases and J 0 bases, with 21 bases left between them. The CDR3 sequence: CAWSDRESGGHSGNTIYF. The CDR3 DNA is TGTGCCTGGAGCGATCGGGAGTCCGGAGGGCACTCTGGAAACACCATATATTTT.

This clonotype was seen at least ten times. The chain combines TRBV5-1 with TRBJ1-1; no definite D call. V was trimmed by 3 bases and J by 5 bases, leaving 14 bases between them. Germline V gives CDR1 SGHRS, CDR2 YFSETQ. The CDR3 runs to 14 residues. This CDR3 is CASSWSQSETEAFF. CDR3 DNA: TGCGCCAGCAGCTGGAGCCAGTCTGAGACTGAAGCTTTCTTT.

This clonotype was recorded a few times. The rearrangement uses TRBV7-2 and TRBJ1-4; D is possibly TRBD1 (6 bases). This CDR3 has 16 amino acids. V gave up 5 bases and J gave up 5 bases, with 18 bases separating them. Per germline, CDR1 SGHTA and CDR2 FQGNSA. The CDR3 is CASSARRQAKNEKLFF. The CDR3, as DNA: TGTGCCAGCAGCGCACGCCGACAGGCGAAGAATGAAAAACTGTTTTTT.

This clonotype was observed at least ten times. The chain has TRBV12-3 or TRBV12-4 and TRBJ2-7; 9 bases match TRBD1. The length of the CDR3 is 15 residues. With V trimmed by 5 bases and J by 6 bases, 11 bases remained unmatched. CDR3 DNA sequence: TGTGCCAGCAGTCCAACCGGGACAGGGCTCGGCGAGCAGTACTTC. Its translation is CASSPTGTGLGEQYF.

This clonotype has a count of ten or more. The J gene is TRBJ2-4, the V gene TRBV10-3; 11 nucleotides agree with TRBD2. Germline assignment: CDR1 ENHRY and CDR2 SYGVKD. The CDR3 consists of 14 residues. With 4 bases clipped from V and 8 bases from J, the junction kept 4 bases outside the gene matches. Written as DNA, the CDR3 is TGTGCCATCAGTGCGGGACTAGCGGAGGACATTCAGTACTTC. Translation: CAISAGLAEDIQYF.

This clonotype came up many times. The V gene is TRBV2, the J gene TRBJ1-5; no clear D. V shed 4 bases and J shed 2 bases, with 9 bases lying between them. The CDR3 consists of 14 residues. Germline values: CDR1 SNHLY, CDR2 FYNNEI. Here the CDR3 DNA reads TGTGCCAGCAGTGCCGGGTTAGGCAATCAGCCCCAGCATTTT. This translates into CASSAGLGNQPQHF.

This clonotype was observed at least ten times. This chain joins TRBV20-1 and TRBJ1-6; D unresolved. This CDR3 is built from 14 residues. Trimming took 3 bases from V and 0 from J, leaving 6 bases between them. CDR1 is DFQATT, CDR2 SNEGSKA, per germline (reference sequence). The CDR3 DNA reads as TGCAGTGCTAGGGTCAGCTCCTATAATTCACCCCTCCACTTT. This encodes CSARVSSYNSPLHF.

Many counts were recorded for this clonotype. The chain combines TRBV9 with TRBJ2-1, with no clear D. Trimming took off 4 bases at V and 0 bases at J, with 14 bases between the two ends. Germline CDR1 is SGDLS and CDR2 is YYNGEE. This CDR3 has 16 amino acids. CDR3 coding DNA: TGTGCCAGCAGCCCGCGACTGGTTTCCTCCTACAATGAGCAGTTCTTC. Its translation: CASSPRLVSSYNEQFF.